The rows below give T cell receptor beta chains drawn from one sample of a study of T-cell reconstitution after alpha-beta-depleted transplantation in children. TCRdb used MiXCR to reprocess the PCR reads, holding one entry per CDR3 protein. This repertoire shows 120,000 to 150,000 distinct CDR3 sequences, about 9% found once; its top ten account for around a sixth. The material was PBMCs, mostly from graft donor cells, obtained 180 days after TCRalphabeta/CD19-depleted stem cell transplant. These TCRs come from a female patient aged 2 to 10 who had a stem cell transplant for congenital amegakaryocytic thrombocytopenia, so the T cells may come from the graft donor. The CDR3 runs from the conserved cysteine through the conserved F or W. Each record gives: J gene, D gene, V gene, CDR3 length, clone size, CDR3 protein, CDR3 DNA. A D gene is named only where the DNA matches it firmly. Size is omitted from some rows. Given values are once, few, many or a class for expanded clones.

j_gene: TRBJ2-5; d_gene: .; v_gene: TRBV20-1; len: 13; abundance: many; CDR3aa: CSARDGGGETQYF; CDR3nt: TGCAGTGCTAGAGATGGTGGCGGAGAGACCCAGTACTTC
j_gene: TRBJ1-5; d_gene: .; v_gene: TRBV20-1; len: 16; abundance: few; CDR3aa: CSARDLRGRDPRPQHF; CDR3nt: TGCAGTGCTAGAGATCTCCGAGGCAGGGATCCCCGGCCCCAGCATTTT
j_gene: TRBJ2-3; d_gene: TRBD1; v_gene: TRBV11-2; len: 19; abundance: .; CDR3aa: CASSLSGRGLSSSTNTQYF; CDR3nt: TGTGCCAGCAGCTTATCCGGAAGGGGGCTTAGTTCTAGCACGAATACGCAGTATTTT
j_gene: TRBJ2-7; d_gene: TRBD1; v_gene: TRBV6-1; len: 14; abundance: .; CDR3aa: CASSGADRGREQYF; CDR3nt: TGTGCCAGCAGTGGTGCCGACAGGGGTCGAGAGCAGTACTTC
j_gene: TRBJ1-2; d_gene: .; v_gene: TRBV30; len: 12; abundance: .; CDR3aa: CAWSVTSYGYTF; CDR3nt: TGTGCCTGGAGTGTGACGAGCTATGGCTACACCTTC
j_gene: TRBJ1-5; d_gene: .; v_gene: TRBV20-1; len: 15; abundance: .; CDR3aa: CSARVPLDSNQPQHF; CDR3nt: TGCAGTGCTAGAGTTCCATTGGATAGCAATCAGCCCCAGCATTTT
j_gene: TRBJ2-7; d_gene: .; v_gene: TRBV4-3; len: 14; abundance: many; CDR3aa: CASSQSSGSYEQYF; CDR3nt: TGCGCCAGCAGCCAATCAAGCGGCTCCTACGAGCAGTACTTC
j_gene: TRBJ2-5; d_gene: .; v_gene: TRBV12-3/TRBV12-4; len: 11; abundance: medium-sized; CDR3aa: CASSLRETQYF; CDR3nt: TGTGCCAGCAGCTTACGGGAGACCCAGTACTTC
j_gene: TRBJ2-1; d_gene: .; v_gene: TRBV12-3/TRBV12-4; len: 16; abundance: many; CDR3aa: CASRETGPSSYNEQFF; CDR3nt: TGTGCCAGCAGAGAAACAGGGCCAAGCTCCTACAATGAGCAGTTCTTC
j_gene: TRBJ1-1; d_gene: .; v_gene: TRBV5-6; len: 13; abundance: many; CDR3aa: CASSLSAAIEAFF; CDR3nt: TGTGCCAGCAGCTTATCGGCAGCCATCGAAGCTTTCTTT
j_gene: TRBJ2-3; d_gene: .; v_gene: TRBV7-9; len: 14; abundance: many; CDR3aa: CASSLTASTDTQYF; CDR3nt: TGTGCCAGCAGCTTGACAGCTAGCACAGATACGCAGTATTTT
j_gene: TRBJ2-1; d_gene: .; v_gene: TRBV7-9; len: 17; abundance: few; CDR3aa: CASSLAPTAVSYNEQFF; CDR3nt: TGTGCCAGCAGCTTAGCGCCCACAGCGGTGTCCTACAATGAGCAGTTCTTC
j_gene: TRBJ1-1; d_gene: TRBD1; v_gene: TRBV29-1; len: 12; abundance: .; CDR3aa: CSGWGQTFEAFF; CDR3nt: TGCAGCGGGTGGGGACAGACGTTTGAAGCTTTCTTT
j_gene: TRBJ2-1; d_gene: .; v_gene: TRBV5-4; len: 17; abundance: .; CDR3aa: CASSPPTSRASYNEQFF; CDR3nt: TGTGCCAGCAGCCCCCCAACTAGCAGAGCCTCCTACAATGAGCAGTTCTTC